This T cell receptor beta chain originates from a study of blood T cell repertoires in COVID-19. The assay was immunoSEQ multiplex PCR, and TCRdb's table has in-frame clones only and misses some. This sample has about 250,000 clones, with 80% to 90% found just once. Enrollees, roughly 18 to 95 years old, lived in approximately 25 US areas. This clone occurred a few times. Trimming stripped 7 bases from V and 5 bases from J, with 9 bases between. Germline V CDR1 and CDR2: SNHLY, FYNNEI. The CDR3 extends over 11 amino acids. The chain recombines TRBV2 with TRBJ2-7, with D tentatively TRBD2 (5 bases). This clonotype originated in a woman aged 18-29 years who had recovered from COVID-19. Sequencing was carried out using PBMCs or T cells enriched from blood (not recorded which). CDR3 sequence (DNA): TGTGCCAGCACCGTCGGGGACGAGCAGTACTTC. Protein: CASTVGDEQYF.